This T cell receptor beta chain was recorded in a study of identifying expanded T cells in peripheral blood. The assay was immunoSEQ multiplex PCR, and TCRdb's table has in-frame clones only and misses some. The sample lists tens of thousands of clones; approximately 85% were seen once. Germline-derived CDR1 and CDR2 are SQVTM and ANQGSEA. CDR3 length: 13 residues. Trimming cost V 7 bases and J 4 bases, with 16 bases left between them. The chain employs TRBV29-1 and TRBJ2-5; D uncertain. The origin of this receptor is a person between 18 and 69 years old in good health. The specimen sequenced was blood. The CDR3 is CSARTSKGETQYF. In DNA form, the CDR3 reads TGCAGCGCCCGCACCTCAAAGGGAGAGACCCAGTACTTC. The whole variable domain, filled in from reference TRBV29-1 and TRBJ2-5, reads SAVISQKPSRDICQRGTSLTIQCQVDSQVTMMFWYRQQPGQSLTLIATANQGSEATYESGFVIDKFPISRPNLTFSTLTVSNMSPEDSSIYLCSARTSKGETQYFGPGTRLLVL.